The 20 T cell receptor beta chains given below trace back to one sample, sequenced in a study of cytomegalovirus exposure and HLA in healthy donors. Use of 60 Vbeta and 13 Jbeta primers characterized the PCR. Assay: immunoSEQ multiplex PCR; the TCRdb copy retains only in-frame clones and omits some. Found here are about 160,000 clones, roughly 87% of them singletons; the top ten hold about 0.85%. Sequencing was done on a sample of PBMCs. Source of these receptors: a woman aged 30 to 39 in good health and CMV-seronegative.

This chain uses TRBV27 with TRBJ1-5; D is possibly TRBD1 (5 bases). CDR3 length: 15 amino acids. Germline assignment: CDR1 MNHEY and CDR2 SMNVEV (reference sequence). With 4 bases removed from V and 7 bases from J, the gap between germline ends came to 17 bases. CDR3 sequence (DNA): TGTGCCAGCAGTTCCACCCTACAGGTGGCCCAGCCCCAGCATTTT. This sequence encodes CASSSTLQVAQPQHF.

V gene TRBV7-2 combines with J gene TRBJ2-7; D unclear. This CDR3 comprises 12 residues. V lost 2 bases, J lost 4 bases, and 6 bases lay in between. CDR1 is SGHTA, CDR2 FQGNSA, per germline. The CDR3 DNA reads as TGTGCCAGCAGCTTAAACTATTACGAGCAGTACTTC. As protein: CASSLNYYEQYF.

V and J are TRBV30 and TRBJ1-2, with TRBD1 identical over 8 bases. The junction had 5 bases not matched to a gene; V was cut back by 3 bases and J by 5 bases. The length of the CDR3 is 13 residues. Germline-derived CDR1 and CDR2 are GTSNPN and SVGIG (reference sequence). The CDR3: CAWSVGQGYGYTF. CDR3 DNA sequence: TGTGCCTGGAGCGTTGGACAGGGATATGGCTACACCTTC.

The genes are TRBV28 and TRBJ2-1; TRBD1 is a possible D gene (5 bases). Germline lookup yields CDR1 MDHEN and CDR2 SYDVKM. V was cut by 3 bases and J by 6 bases, with 9 bases left in between. This CDR3 contains 13 residues. CDR3 sequence: CASSLSRVNEQFF. DNA of the CDR3: TGTGCCAGCAGTTTGAGCAGGGTCAATGAGCAGTTCTTC.

The genes are TRBV6-6 and TRBJ2-7, with D possibly TRBD2 on 6 matching bases. Germline V lookup: CDR1 MNHNY, CDR2 SVGAGI (reference sequence). CDR3 length: 13 amino acids. V was shortened by 8 bases and J by 3 bases, with 14 bases between the two germline ends. The CDR3 sequence: CASGLSRVYEQYF. CDR3 bases: TGTGCCAGCGGACTAAGTCGCGTCTACGAGCAGTACTTC.

V gene TRBV9 combines with J gene TRBJ2-1, with 11 nucleotides matching TRBD2. The length of the CDR3 is 15 residues. Germline V CDR1 and CDR2: SGDLS, YYNGEE. V dropped 0 bases and J dropped 5; count of bases not matched to a gene: 1. The chain's CDR3 is CASSVVTSGNNEQFF. The CDR3 DNA reads TGTGCCAGCAGCGTAGTGACTAGCGGGAACAATGAGCAGTTCTTC.

The table lists this clone with a count of one. The CDR3 DNA follows: TGCGCCAGCAGTGATGGGACAGGGGGCAAAGATACGCAGTATTTT. Translating gives CASSDGTGGKDTQYF. The V gene is TRBV10-2, the J gene TRBJ2-3, with 12 bases aligning to TRBD1. Germline-derived CDR1 and CDR2 are WSHSY and SAAADI. J lost 5 bases, V lost 3 bases, and 3 bases had no gene match. This CDR3 is built from 15 residues.

The CDR3 here is CASSLLVVGTGWVFDSNQPQHF. CDR3 nucleotide sequence: TGTGCCAGCAGTTTATTGGTTGTTGGGACAGGGTGGGTGTTTGATAGCAATCAGCCCCAGCATTTT. V is TRBV28 and J is TRBJ1-5, with 9 nucleotides matching TRBD1. V lost 1 base and J lost 0; bases outside the gene matches: 19. This CDR3 spans 22 amino acids. The germline CDR1 and CDR2 sequences are MDHEN and SYDVKM.

The gene calls are TRBV14 and TRBJ2-5; 8 bases are a match to TRBD2. The assigned J gene may be wrong: the sequence end matches TRBJ2-7 better. The length of the CDR3 is 16 residues. CDR1 and CDR2 (germline): SGHDN, FVKESK. The CDR3 loop is CASSALAGRARYEQYF. The CDR3 DNA sequence: TGTGCCAGCAGCGCCTTAGCGGGGAGGGCCCGCTACGAGCAGTACTTC.

The genes are TRBV14 and TRBJ2-1; no definite D call. The CDR3 is 13 residues long. V lost 4 bases and J 12 bases, leaving 16 bases between the germline ends. Germline CDR1 SGHDN, CDR2 FVKESK. CDR3 bases: TGTGCCAGCAGCCCTCGAGCGCTGTCACGGCAGTTCTTC. Translating it yields CASSPRALSRQFF.

The chain couples TRBV6-5 to TRBJ2-5; D gene unclear. Judging by the DNA end, TRBJ2-7 fits better; the J call may be wrong. Germline lookup yields CDR1 MNHEY and CDR2 SVGAGI. The CDR3 is made up of 12 amino acids. CDR3 sequence (DNA): TGTGCCAGCAGTCCTACTTCCTACGAGCAGTACTTC. Protein product: CASSPTSYEQYF.

The chain has TRBV29-1 and TRBJ2-7; the D is unclear. Germline V CDR1 and CDR2: SQVTM, ANQGSEA. This CDR3 is 11 amino acids long. The V end was cut by 5 bases, the J end by 0 bases, with 5 bases between. The CDR3 nucleotides read TGCAGCGTTAAGAGCTCCTACGAGCAGTACTTC. Amino acids: CSVKSSYEQYF.

The rearrangement joins TRBV4-1 to TRBJ2-2, with a tentative D call TRBD1 (5 bases). V lost 3 bases and J lost 6, with 11 bases in between. CDR1 is MGHRA and CDR2 is YSYEKL in the germline V gene. The CDR3 spans 14 residues. CDR3 loop: CASSHRQGAGELFF. The DNA for the CDR3 is TGCGCCAGCAGCCATCGGCAAGGGGCCGGGGAGCTGTTTTTT.

The J gene is TRBJ2-2, the V gene TRBV6-4, with 11 bases fitting TRBD1. V trimming: 4 bases; J trimming: 3 bases; junction bases outside the gene matches: 4. The CDR3 has 16 amino acids. Per germline, CDR1 MRHNA and CDR2 SNTAGT. The DNA for the CDR3 is TGTGCCAGCAGTGCCTGGGACAGGGGGGACACCGGGGAGCTGTTTTTT. Its protein product is CASSAWDRGDTGELFF.

The gene calls are TRBV6-6 and TRBJ1-2, with unresolved D. Trimming stripped 8 bases from V and 1 base from J, with 5 bases between. Looked up from germline, CDR1 is MNHNY and CDR2 is SVGAGI (reference sequence). This CDR3 comprises 11 residues. CDR3 residues: CASGDNYGYTF. The CDR3 DNA is TGTGCCAGCGGAGATAACTATGGCTACACCTTC.

J is TRBJ2-1 and V is TRBV9, with D perhaps matching TRBD2 (5 bases). V lost 4 bases, J lost 2 bases, and 10 bases lay in between. From germline, CDR1 is SGDLS and CDR2 YYNGEE. The CDR3 loop spans 14 amino acids. CDR3 sequence: CASSPSGTYNEQFF. In DNA, the CDR3 is TGTGCCAGCAGCCCCTCGGGAACCTACAATGAGCAGTTCTTC.

V is TRBV29-1 and J is TRBJ2-7, with no clear D. CDR1 and CDR2 from the germline V gene are SQVTM and ANQGSEA. V lost 6 bases and J lost 0, with 12 bases in between. This CDR3 has 13 amino acids. This chain's CDR3 is CSVALLSSYEQYF. CDR3 in DNA: TGCAGCGTCGCCCTACTTAGCTCCTACGAGCAGTACTTC.

This chain's CDR3 is CASSFQGKQPNQPQHF. The CDR3 region has the DNA TGTGCCAGCAGTTTCCAGGGTAAGCAACCCAATCAGCCCCAGCATTTT. The rearrangement joins TRBV27 to TRBJ1-5; D might be TRBD1 (5 bases). The length of the CDR3 is 16 residues. V was trimmed by 3 bases and J by 3 bases, leaving 15 bases between them. Germline-derived CDR1 and CDR2 are MNHEY and SMNVEV (reference sequence).

The rearrangement joins TRBV28 to TRBJ1-5; tentatively, D is TRBD1 (6 bases). V was trimmed by 3 bases and J by 7 bases, leaving 10 bases between them. This CDR3 is 13 amino acids long. From germline, CDR1 is MDHEN and CDR2 SYDVKM. This chain's CDR3 is CASSLLQGQPQHF. The CDR3 coding sequence is TGTGCCAGCAGTTTGCTACAGGGCCAGCCCCAGCATTTT.

This chain links TRBV28 with TRBJ1-1, with a tentative D call TRBD1 (5 bases). V gave up 6 bases and J gave up 4 bases, with 18 bases separating them. From germline, CDR1 is MDHEN and CDR2 SYDVKM. The CDR3 is made up of 15 amino acids. This chain's CDR3 is CASRPGSTGGTEAFF. CDR3 in DNA: TGTGCCAGCAGACCGGGCTCCACAGGCGGCACTGAAGCTTTCTTT.